This passage covers 20 T cell receptor beta chains from one sample sequenced in a study of blood T cell repertoires in COVID-19. This table comes from immunoSEQ multiplex PCR, and its TCRdb copy is limited to in-frame clones, with some not included. The sample consists of 150,000 or so clones, 84% of them appearing once. The source material was PBMCs or T cells enriched from blood (not recorded which). Receptors originate from a woman aged 50 to 65 who had been exposed to COVID-19.

This clone was observed many times. V is TRBV13 and J is TRBJ2-2; TRBD2 aligns across 7 bases. The V gene end was trimmed by 5 bases and the J gene end by 6 bases; junction bases not matched to a gene: 9. This CDR3 comprises 15 residues. Germline assignment: CDR1 PRHDT and CDR2 FYEKMQ (reference sequence). The CDR3 region has the DNA TGTGCCAGCAGCCCAACCCGGGGAGGGCCCGGGGAGCTGTTTTTT. This encodes CASSPTRGGPGELFF.

The chain has TRBV4-3 and TRBJ2-1, with TRBD2 matching over 11 bases. The germline V gene encodes CDR1 LGHNA and CDR2 YSLEER. V trimming: 1 base; J trimming: 7 bases; junction bases outside the gene matches: 3. This CDR3 comprises 15 residues. The CDR3 spells CASSQGWTSGNEQFF. CDR3 nucleotides: TGCGCCAGCAGCCAAGGTTGGACTAGCGGGAATGAGCAGTTCTTC.

The J gene is TRBJ1-4, the V gene TRBV7-9, with D possibly matching TRBD1 (5 bases). Germline CDR1 and CDR2: SEHNR and FQNEAQ (reference sequence). The length of the CDR3 is 15 residues. Trimming removed 1 base from V and 5 bases from J, with 11 bases in between. CDR3 nucleotides: TGTGCCAGCAGCTTAGACTGGTCAGGGAATGAAAAACTGTTTTTT. It is translated as CASSLDWSGNEKLFF.

V is TRBV4-1 and J is TRBJ1-2, with D possibly matching TRBD1 (6 bases). Germline V gives CDR1 MGHRA, CDR2 YSYEKL. The length of the CDR3 is 17 residues. Trimming took 0 bases from V and 3 from J, leaving 17 bases between them. CDR3 residues: CASSQDPRGGRYYGYTF. The CDR3 coding sequence is TGCGCCAGCAGCCAAGATCCGAGGGGGGGTAGGTACTATGGCTACACCTTC.

The V call is TRBV4-2, the J call TRBJ2-7; the match to TRBD2 covers 10 bases. V was clipped by 0 bases and J by 3 bases; unmatched bases: 5. CDR3 size: 16 residues. CDR1 is LGHNA, CDR2 YNFKEQ, per germline. CDR3 DNA sequence: TGTGCCAGCAGCCAAGAAGCTAGCGGGGGTCACTACGAGCAGTACTTC. Its translation: CASSQEASGGHYEQYF.

The rearrangement links TRBV19 to TRBJ1-5; D possibly corresponds to TRBD1 (6 bases). Germline V gene sequence: CDR1 LNHDA, CDR2 SQIVND (reference sequence). Trimming stripped 6 bases from V and 4 bases from J, with 13 bases between. This CDR3 is built from 14 residues. In DNA, the CDR3 is TGTGCCAGTAGCCGGGACATACGAAATCAGCCCCAGCATTTT. Translation: CASSRDIRNQPQHF.

V usage is TRBV6-4 and J usage is TRBJ2-2; 9 positions agree with TRBD1. V was pared by 5 bases and J by 2 bases, with 9 bases of the junction left unmatched. The CDR3 loop spans 17 amino acids. Per germline, CDR1 MRHNA and CDR2 SNTAGT. The DNA of the CDR3 is TGTGCCAGCAGTAGATTCGGGACAGGGAGTAACACCGGGGAGCTGTTTTTT. Protein product: CASSRFGTGSNTGELFF.

This chain links TRBV5-4 with TRBJ1-4, with 7 bases matching TRBD1. Germline V CDR1 and CDR2: SGHNT, YYREEE (reference sequence). J was trimmed by 2 bases and V by 5 bases; bases with no gene match: 3. The CDR3 has 14 residues. CDR3 in DNA: TGTGCCAGCAGTTCGGGACAGACTAATGAAAAACTGTTTTTT. Amino acids: CASSSGQTNEKLFF.

This chain uses TRBV11-2 with TRBJ2-1, with D unclear. Germline V gene data show CDR1 as SGHAT and CDR2 as FQNNGV. The CDR3 covers 16 residues. The germline V and J ends were trimmed by 1 base and 0 bases, with 10 bases remaining between them. The CDR3 DNA reads TGTGCCAGCAGCTTAGGCGGTGTCGACTCCTACAATGAGCAGTTCTTC. Residues: CASSLGGVDSYNEQFF.

The chain combines TRBV4-1 with TRBJ1-6; the match to TRBD1 covers 7 bases. V lost 1 base to trimming and J lost 6 bases; unmatched junction nucleotides: 6. The CDR3 is made up of 16 amino acids. Germline V gives CDR1 MGHRA, CDR2 YSYEKL. In nucleotides, the CDR3 is TGCGCCAGCAGCCAAGTGTCTGGGACAGCTAATTCACCCCTCCACTTT. It codes for CASSQVSGTANSPLHF.

This sequence joins TRBV27 and TRBJ2-2; D is ambiguous. Germline V gene lookup returns CDR1 MNHEY and CDR2 SMNVEV (reference sequence). The germline V and J ends were trimmed by 7 bases and 6 bases, with 18 bases remaining between them. The length of the CDR3 is 15 residues. CDR3 protein: CASTLSRGMAGELFF. The CDR3 nucleotides are TGTGCCAGCACTCTCTCCCGAGGCATGGCCGGGGAGCTGTTTTTT.

This chain joins TRBV19 and TRBJ1-3, with D possibly matching TRBD1 (5 bases). V dropped 9 bases and J dropped 8 bases, with 17 bases sitting between them. CDR1 is LNHDA, CDR2 SQIVND, per germline (reference sequence). The CDR3 is 13 amino acids. Here the CDR3 DNA reads TGTGCCAGCCTTGCCCCGACGGGGGACACCATATATTTT. It specifies CASLAPTGDTIYF.

The genes are TRBV4-3 and TRBJ1-5; D gene uncertain. This CDR3 spans 16 amino acids. The ends were cut back, 3 bases at V and 7 bases at J, with 19 bases in the middle. Germline CDR1 reads LGHNA; CDR2 reads YSLEER. Here the CDR3 DNA reads TGCGCCAGCAGCCAGTTCGTGTCAGGCCTTTTGCAGCCCCAGCATTTT. It translates to CASSQFVSGLLQPQHF.

This chain links TRBV15 with TRBJ2-1; unclear D gene. Germline lookup yields CDR1 LNHNV and CDR2 YYDKDF (reference sequence). Trimming shortened V by 2 bases and J by 4 bases, and 3 bases separated the two germline ends. The CDR3 sequence is 12 residues long. CDR3 DNA sequence: TGTGCCACCAGCAGACCTTACAATGAGCAGTTCTTC. As protein: CATSRPYNEQFF.

This chain connects TRBV25-1 to TRBJ2-7; D possibly corresponds to TRBD2 (6 bases). V gave up 2 bases and J gave up 7 bases, with 15 bases separating them. CDR1 MGHDK and CDR2 SYGVNS come from the germline V gene. The CDR3 loop spans 14 amino acids. In DNA form, the CDR3 reads TGTGCCAGCAGTGAAACCGGGAGAGGGCGAGAGCAGTACTTC. This sequence encodes CASSETGRGREQYF.

V and J are TRBV3-1 (or the pseudogene TRBV3-2) and TRBJ1-2; 8 bases align to TRBD1. Germline CDR1 LGHDT, CDR2 YNNKEL (reference sequence). The CDR3 is made up of 16 amino acids. V gave up 1 base and J gave up 3 bases; unmatched junction bases: 7. DNA of the CDR3: TGTGCCAGCAGCCAAGGGGGGCAGGGGGCCGACTATGGCTACACCTTC. Translating it yields CASSQGGQGADYGYTF.

The rearrangement links TRBV5-4 to TRBJ2-5; a possible D gene is TRBD2 (5 bases). Trimming left V 1 base short and J 4 bases short, with 11 bases between. Germline CDR1 is SGHNT and CDR2 is YYREEE (reference sequence). CDR3 size: 14 residues. The CDR3 DNA reads TGTGCCAGCAGCTTGAGGGCAGAGGGAGAGACCCAGTACTTC. This codes for CASSLRAEGETQYF.

The rearrangement joins TRBV7-9 to TRBJ1-3, with D possibly being TRBD1 (5 bases). This CDR3 spans 14 amino acids. Germline CDR1 SEHNR, CDR2 FQNEAQ (reference sequence). V was cut by 5 bases and J by 0 bases, with 8 bases left in between. The CDR3 protein is CASSPGFSGNTIYF. Here the CDR3 DNA reads TGTGCCAGCAGCCCAGGGTTCTCTGGAAACACCATATATTTT.

The chain joins TRBV5-1 to TRBJ2-3; tentative D call: TRBD2 (5 bases). The CDR3 extends over 18 amino acids. CDR1 and CDR2 (germline): SGHRS, YFSETQ. V was clipped by 3 bases and J by 0 bases, with 20 bases between them. Written as DNA, the CDR3 is TGCGCCAGCAGCTCCCCGAGTGGTGGGAGAGGGAGCACAGATACGCAGTATTTT. Protein sequence: CASSSPSGGRGSTDTQYF.

V and J are TRBV5-1 and TRBJ1-4; the D gene is possibly TRBD1 (5 bases). The CDR3 totals 14 residues. Germline V gives CDR1 SGHRS, CDR2 YFSETQ. Trimming removed 3 bases at V and 3 bases at J, with 9 bases between. The DNA for the CDR3 is TGCGCCAGCAGCTGGGGGGGAGCTAATGAAAAACTGTTTTTT. Its protein is CASSWGGANEKLFF.